This T cell receptor (beta chain) is drawn from a study of blood T cell repertoires in COVID-19. CDR3 length: 14 amino acids. Trimming pared 4 bases from V and 2 bases from J, leaving 11 bases between. Germline lookup yields CDR1 LNHDA and CDR2 SQIVND (reference sequence). Sequencing was performed with immunoSEQ multiplex PCR; in TCRdb, only in-frame clones are kept and a portion is missing. The data show roughly 500,000 clones, about 85% seen once. The receptor was derived from a woman aged 55-70 years who had recovered from COVID-19. The rearrangement uses TRBV19 and TRBJ1-2, with D maybe TRBD1 (5 bases). Material: PBMCs or T cells enriched from blood (not recorded which). The CDR3 DNA reads TGTGCCAGTAGTAGGACAAGTCCCAACTATGGCTACACCTTC. Its translation is CASSRTSPNYGYTF.